A selection of T cell receptor beta chains follows, all from one sample in a study of blood T cell repertoires in COVID-19. The assay was immunoSEQ multiplex PCR, and TCRdb's table has in-frame clones only and misses some. The sample holds about 260,000 clones, about 86% seen once. Material: PBMCs or T cells enriched from blood (not recorded which). Receptor source: a man aged 30 to 45 with acute COVID-19. Both conserved end residues are trimmed from each CDR3. Fields, in order: V gene, CDR3 protein.

TRBV5-1 | ASSRLQGDYGYT
TRBV6-6 | ASNREGHQPQH
TRBV14 | ASSQVQGGPYGYT
TRBV14 | ASSQEAIPMETQY
TRBV25-1 | ASSPSPPGRVAIQY
TRBV27 | ASTPTGVGTQY
TRBV27 | ASSPPTKRGGRGTDTQY
TRBV5-1 | ASSLVTGSSYNEQF
TRBV16 | ASSQYGTEDGYT
TRBV12-5 | ASGLVLSADRGVFYNEQF
TRBV6-2/TRBV6-3 | ASSYNRGRSSNQPQH
TRBV5-5 | ASSLEDPGVMNTEAF
TRBV18 | ASSPLGQGARTEAF
TRBV9 | ASSVGQGDNQPQH
TRBV5-6 | ASSLGANQETQY
TRBV19 | ASSRIGQGRAYGYT
TRBV6-5 | ASSSGRVQPQH
TRBV11-3 | ASSLRSGTEAF
TRBV6-1 | ASSADLIQGVYGYT
TRBV28 | ASSSPGFSNQPQH
TRBV28 | ASSQGGMNTEAF
TRBV28 | ASSLHRDTEAF
TRBV12-5 | ASGLSGRREKLF
TRBV7-3 | ASSLMMAGATGELF
TRBV5-1 | ASSLEGVNEKLF
TRBV6-5 | AIRKLGANTQY
TRBV28 | ASSPDRVYGYT